This T cell receptor (beta chain) was identified during a study of CD8 T cells in Susac syndrome. Germline V gene lookup returns CDR1 LGHDT and CDR2 YNNKEL (reference sequence). V dropped 2 bases and J dropped 4; count of bases not matched to a gene: 7. The CDR3 consists of 16 residues. Random hexamers were used to reverse transcribe the RNA input (roughly 0.5 to 1 ug). One entry per CDR3 protein results from TCRdb running MiXCR on the immunoSEQ multiplex PCR reads. The sample holds roughly 200,000 distinct CDR3 sequences, around 95% seen once. TCR beta was sequenced from blood CD8+ and CD4+ T cells. Sequencing input: CD4+ T cells from PBMCs. The rearrangement uses TRBV3-1 and TRBJ2-1; 8 bases are shared with TRBD1. The receptor comes from a human donor with multiple sclerosis. CDR3 nucleotides: TGTGCCAGCAGCCAAACCGGGACAGGTCTATACAATGAGCAGTTCTTC. This codes for CASSQTGTGLYNEQFF.